Sequencing of this TCR beta chain was carried out in a study of T cells in Graves' hyperthyroidism and ophthalmopathy. The length of the CDR3 is 13 residues. V dropped 6 bases and J dropped 7 bases, with 16 bases sitting between them. The V gene's germline CDR1 is SNHLY and CDR2 FYNNEI. Amplified TCR beta CDR3 regions derived from RNA transcripts. HTBI primers were used for first-round RT-PCR of the TCR CDR3. A single record per CDR3 protein comes from TCRdb applying MiXCR to the multiplex PCR reads. The table has 610,000 or so distinct CDR3 sequences, about 43% seen once. The sequence was collected from a woman between 18 and 29 years old with Graves' hyperthyroidism. Sequencing used peripheral blood or thyroid tissue (not recorded which). The V gene is TRBV2, the J gene TRBJ2-7; the D gene is possibly TRBD1 (7 bases). DNA of the CDR3: TGTGCCAGCAGCCCAAGTCCAGGGGGGGAGCAGTACTTC. This codes for CASSPSPGGEQYF.